Below are 16 T cell receptor beta chains sequenced from a single sample in a study of patients and donors after allogeneic stem cell transplantation. In TCRdb, the RT-PCR reads were re-called with MiXCR into one record per CDR3 protein. The sample lists hundreds of thousands of distinct CDR3 sequences, more than 15% occurring once. The sequencing sample was made of blood, either unsorted or a sorted T cell fraction (not recorded which). The receptors here all came from a human donor who was either an allogeneic HSCT recipient or a stem cell or donor lymphocyte infusion donor (not recorded which). It is not recorded whose cells these are; they may come from a transplant donor.

Only a few counts were recorded for this clonotype. The rearrangement uses TRBV20-1 and TRBJ1-1, with 7 bases that match TRBD1. CDR1 and CDR2 (germline): DFQATT, SNEGSKA (reference sequence). Germline trimming cut 5 bases from V and 7 bases from J; bases unmatched to any gene: 1. The CDR3 totals 10 residues. CDR3: CSAHRGEAFF. In DNA, the CDR3 is TGCAGTGCTCACAGGGGTGAAGCTTTCTTT.

This clonotype came up a few times. The CDR3 DNA reads TGTGCCACCAGCAGATACCGGAAGTTCAATCAGCCCCAGCATTTT. This codes for CATSRYRKFNQPQHF. The gene calls are TRBV15 and TRBJ1-5; D gene ambiguous. CDR1 is LNHNV, CDR2 YYDKDF, per germline (reference sequence). V was pared by 2 bases and J by 3 bases, with 11 bases between. CDR3 size: 15 residues.

In its sample, this clonotype was seen a few times. V and J are TRBV5-1 and TRBJ2-1; 9 nucleotides agree with TRBD2. The CDR3 has 22 amino acids. CDR1 and CDR2 (germline): SGHRS, YFSETQ. With V trimmed by 1 base and J by 0 bases, 20 bases remained unmatched. CDR3 bases: TGCGCCAGCAGCTTGTTCCCCGATCTAGCGGGGCTAACAAGACGCTCCTACAATGAGCAGTTCTTC. It is translated as CASSLFPDLAGLTRRSYNEQFF.

The J gene is TRBJ1-2, the V gene TRBV20-1, with a tentative D call TRBD1 (5 bases). CDR1 is DFQATT and CDR2 is SNEGSKA in the germline V gene (reference sequence). Trimming took off 1 base at V and 4 bases at J, with 7 bases between the two ends. This CDR3 region has 12 residues. The CDR3 reads CSARVGGYGYTF. In DNA form, the CDR3 reads TGCAGTGCTAGAGTTGGGGGCTATGGCTACACCTTC.

The chain employs TRBV4-1 and TRBJ1-1; tentative D call: TRBD1 (5 bases). V was pared by 6 bases and J by 3 bases, with 17 bases between. The CDR3 length is 15 residues. The germline V gene encodes CDR1 MGHRA and CDR2 YSYEKL. The CDR3 region has the DNA TGCGCCAGCAGTCCTCCGGGGGGAAGACACACTGAAGCTTTCTTT. Residues: CASSPPGGRHTEAFF.

This clonotype was seen a few times. The V and J genes are TRBV28 and TRBJ1-2; 9 nucleotides line up with TRBD1. The CDR3 is 16 residues long. Germline loops: CDR1 MDHEN, CDR2 SYDVKM. V shed 4 bases, J shed 5 bases, and the junction held 11 bases outside the gene matches. The CDR3 DNA follows: TGTGCCAGCAGTTCGGACCGACAGGGGGGACTATATGGCTACACCTTC. Translation gives CASSSDRQGGLYGYTF.

This chain uses TRBV4-1 with TRBJ2-1; possibly TRBD1 for D (5 bases). V lost 2 bases, J lost 9 bases, and 20 bases lay in between. Germline-derived CDR1 and CDR2 are MGHRA and YSYEKL. This CDR3 is built from 16 residues. The CDR3: CASSQSSGQGTPEQFF. In DNA form, the CDR3 reads TGCGCCAGCAGCCAAAGCTCAGGACAAGGTACACCTGAGCAGTTCTTC.

This sequence joins TRBV2 and TRBJ2-5; 8 nucleotides match TRBD1. The CDR3 has 15 residues. Germline V lookup: CDR1 SNHLY, CDR2 FYNNEI. Trimming removed 7 bases from V and 5 bases from J; junction bases left unmatched: 12. CDR3 sequence (DNA): TGTGCCAGCAACGATTGGACAGGGCCTGGGGAGACCCAGTACTTC. This codes for CASNDWTGPGETQYF.

This clonotype was counted a few times. This sequence joins TRBV29-1 and TRBJ1-5; the match to TRBD1 covers 7 bases. This CDR3 has 15 residues. CDR1 is SQVTM and CDR2 is ANQGSEA in the germline V gene. With V trimmed by 8 bases and J by 0 bases, 10 bases remained unmatched. CDR3 sequence reads: CSLKGTDYSNQPQHF. In nucleotides, the CDR3 is TGCAGCTTAAAAGGGACAGATTATAGCAATCAGCCCCAGCATTTT.

This clonotype has only a few counts. The chain couples TRBV6-4 to TRBJ2-1; 9 nucleotides align to TRBD2. The V segment lost 6 bases and the J segment 5 bases; nucleotides outside the gene matches: 11. Germline loops: CDR1 MRHNA, CDR2 SNTAGT. This CDR3 contains 16 residues. The CDR3 protein is CASSPQLAGGNNEQFF. In DNA, the CDR3 is TGTGCCAGCAGCCCCCAACTGGCGGGAGGGAACAATGAGCAGTTCTTC.

This sequence joins TRBV3-1 and TRBJ2-7, with 7 bases lining up with TRBD2. The CDR3 has 17 amino acids. V lost 1 base, J lost 0 bases, and 9 bases stayed unmatched. Per germline, CDR1 LGHDT and CDR2 YNNKEL (reference sequence). CDR3 bases: TGTGCCAGCAGCCAAGGAATGGGGGGAGGGTCCTCCTACGAGCAGTACTTC. Its translation: CASSQGMGGGSSYEQYF.

The V gene is TRBV6-5, the J gene TRBJ1-2, with 8 nucleotides matching TRBD1. Looked up from germline, CDR1 is MNHEY and CDR2 is SVGAGI. CDR3 length equals 16 residues. J gave up 2 bases and V 2 bases, and 7 bases lay outside the gene matches. CDR3 coding DNA: TGTGCCAGCAGTTACGGGACAGGAGCCTCAAACTATGGCTACACCTTC. Amino acids: CASSYGTGASNYGYTF.

Only a few counts were recorded for this clonotype. The V gene is TRBV6-1, the J gene TRBJ1-2; 10 bases match TRBD1. The CDR3 has 15 residues. J was trimmed by 7 bases and V by 5 bases; bases with no gene match: 10. Germline V gene sequence: CDR1 MNHNS, CDR2 SASEGT. CDR3 region: CASSLRGQGVGGYTF. The DNA for the CDR3 is TGTGCCAGCAGTCTCCGTGGACAGGGGGTCGGTGGCTACACCTTC.

The chain is built from TRBV4-3 and TRBJ1-2; unclear D gene. V was clipped by 4 bases and J by 0 bases, with 15 bases between them. The CDR3 has 16 amino acids. Germline CDR1 and CDR2: LGHNA and YSLEER. CDR3 sequence reads: CASSPFTGNSNYGYTF. The DNA for the CDR3 is TGCGCCAGCAGCCCCTTCACCGGGAACTCTAACTATGGCTACACCTTC.

The chain carries TRBV7-8 and TRBJ1-2; 9 positions match TRBD1. This CDR3 has 17 amino acids. Germline CDR1 and CDR2: SGHVS and FQNEAQ. The ends lost 1 base at V and 4 bases at J; junction bases unmatched: 10. The CDR3 loop reads CASSLGSGTGTPYGYTF. The CDR3 region has the DNA TGTGCCAGCAGCTTAGGTAGCGGGACAGGGACCCCCTATGGCTACACCTTC.

This clonotype was counted between two and nine times. The chain is built from TRBV12-3 or TRBV12-4 and TRBJ2-7; TRBD1 aligns across 7 bases. The CDR3 consists of 12 residues. J lost 6 bases, V lost 4 bases, and 3 bases had no gene match. CDR3 amino acids: CASSYRGLEQYF. The CDR3 nucleotides are TGTGCCAGCAGTTATAGGGGGCTCGAGCAGTACTTC.